The clone carrying this TCR beta chain was seen only a few times. Antigen: not known. Germline assignment: CDR1 KGHSH and CDR2 LQKENI. CDR3 length: 13 residues. Trimming cost V 4 bases and J 9 bases, with 13 bases left between them. This specimen belongs to a study of CD8+CD57+ T cells in acquired aplastic anemia. It was patients with CD8+CD57+ cell expansion by flow cytometry who were chosen for sequencing. Severe acquired aplastic anemia was present in every patient. At blood sampling, none of the patients had yet received therapy. Genomic DNA, the template, was used for profiling of the TCR beta VDJ and CDR3. TCRdb called the reads again in MiXCR, with one record for every CDR3 protein. Of some 180,000 distinct CDR3 sequences in the sample, about 44% were seen once. Study-wide points: Found in both controls and patients were around 31 CD8+ CDR3 sequences. A significant difference in CD8+ Simpson's diversity between patients and controls was not found.

The sequence was obtained from a human donor with aplastic anemia. The rearrangement links TRBV18 to TRBJ1-3; perhaps TRBD1 as D (6 bases). Material: sorted CD4+, CD8+, or CD8+CD57+ T cells (not recorded which) from PBMCs. CDR3 residues: CASSQGVTSTIYF. In DNA, the CDR3 is TGTGCCAGCTCACAGGGGGTCACGAGCACCATATATTTT.